Reported below is one T cell receptor (beta chain). Here immunoSEQ multiplex PCR was the method, and the copy in TCRdb shows in-frame clones only, minus some. The repertoire includes approximately 110,000 clones, about 85% of them detected once, and less than 2.5% sits in the top ten. The data were taken from a study of blood T cell repertoires in COVID-19. The CDR3 is 15 amino acids. CDR1 is MNHNY, CDR2 SVGAGI, per germline (reference sequence). Trimming removed 6 bases from V and 5 bases from J, with 14 bases in between. The chain links TRBV6-6 to TRBJ1-6, with unresolved D. Source material: peripheral blood. This TCR was sampled from a human donor in a cohort sampled during active COVID-19. This chain's CDR3 is CASSIWEADNSPLHF. The CDR3 DNA reads TGTGCCAGCAGCATATGGGAGGCTGATAATTCACCCCTCCACTTT.